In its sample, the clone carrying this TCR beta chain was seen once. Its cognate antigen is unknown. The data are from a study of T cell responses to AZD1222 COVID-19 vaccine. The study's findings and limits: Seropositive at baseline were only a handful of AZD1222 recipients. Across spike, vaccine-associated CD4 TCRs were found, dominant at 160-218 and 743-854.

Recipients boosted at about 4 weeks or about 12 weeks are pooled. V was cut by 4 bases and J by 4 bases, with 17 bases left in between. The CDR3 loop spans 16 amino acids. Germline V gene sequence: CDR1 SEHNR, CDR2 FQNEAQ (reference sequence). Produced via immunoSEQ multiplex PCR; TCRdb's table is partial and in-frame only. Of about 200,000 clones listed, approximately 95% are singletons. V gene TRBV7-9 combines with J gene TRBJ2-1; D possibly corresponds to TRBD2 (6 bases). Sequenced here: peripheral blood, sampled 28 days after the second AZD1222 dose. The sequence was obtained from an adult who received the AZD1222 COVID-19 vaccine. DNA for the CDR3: TGTGCCAGCAGCTCGCTCGGGGGTGAACCTTACAATGAGCAGTTCTTC. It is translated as CASSSLGGEPYNEQFF.